The clone carrying this TCR beta chain was seen a handful of times. The antigen is undetermined. Noted treatment: oral pan-JAK inhibitor, 5-10 mg twice daily. Sorting separated CD4+ and CD8+ T cells out of PBMCs. This sample is part of a study of CD8+ T cells in alopecia areata. At the level of the study: Tofacitinib treatment spanned 6 to 18 months, with 6 months off drug afterward. Percentage of affected scalp area was the basis on which treated patients' severity was scored. Study-wide results and limits: Possibly as an HLA-related effect, TCR sharing across patients appeared less clear than in mice.

Germline V gives CDR1 MGHDK, CDR2 SYGVNS. V gave up 4 bases and J gave up 7 bases, with 10 bases separating them. CDR3 size: 12 residues. Sequencing templates came from extracted RNA that was reverse transcribed into cDNA. Data came from immunoSEQ multiplex PCR; TCRdb stores just in-frame clones and leaves some out. Among about 190,000 clones listed, roughly three fifths were seen once. The rearrangement joins TRBV25-1 to TRBJ1-1; a possible D gene is TRBD1 (5 bases). The TCR sequence derives from a human donor with alopecia areata. Source: CD4+ T cells sorted from blood, taken at week 4, from a patient treated with tofacitinib. This CDR3 is CASSGQGDEAFF. CDR3 in DNA: TGTGCCAGCAGTGGGCAGGGTGATGAAGCTTTCTTT.